The clone carrying this TCR beta chain was counted between two and nine times. The data were obtained in a study of blood T cell repertoires in COVID-19. Authors' analysis steps: It was from reference gene primer amplification that nucleated cell counts were estimated. Assay used: immunoSEQ multiplex PCR; TCRdb lists only in-frame clones, some missing. Clone size and the V and J calls come from that table; the DNA yielded D and trimming. The table records roughly 160,000 clones, under 90% of them present only once. The CDR3 sequence is 16 residues long. V gave up 1 base and J gave up 2 bases; unmatched junction bases: 7. CDR1 is LGHDT and CDR2 is YNNKEL in the germline V gene (reference sequence). Study members were between about 18 and 89 years old and lived in 20 to 30 US regions.

The sequencing sample was made of PBMCs or T cells enriched from blood (not recorded which). The sequence came from a woman aged 60-70 years who had recovered from COVID-19. The rearrangement joins TRBV3-1 (or the pseudogene TRBV3-2) to TRBJ2-5, with 7 bases aligning to TRBD2. The CDR3 DNA follows: TGTGCCAGCAGCCAAGCCTCGACGGGGGGACAAGAGACCCAGTACTTC. Translating it yields CASSQASTGGQETQYF.